These 27 T cell receptor beta chains share one sample of origin, sequenced in a study of T cells in Graves' hyperthyroidism and ophthalmopathy. TCR beta CDR3 regions were amplified from RNA. The TCR CDR3 was amplified in a first-round RT-PCR using the HTBI primer set. TCRdb reprocessed the multiplex PCR reads via MiXCR and lists one record per CDR3 protein. The sample shows around 350,000 distinct CDR3 sequences, 20% to 30% of them seen only once. Material for sequencing was blood. Source of these receptors: a man aged 45-65 years with Graves' hyperthyroidism.

This clonotype was seen many times. CDR3 coding DNA: TGTGCCAGCAGTTTTATCGGCCTCGACACTGAAGCTTTCTTT. Translation gives CASSFIGLDTEAFF. The J gene is TRBJ1-1, the V gene TRBV28; no clear D. The germline CDR1 and CDR2 sequences are MDHEN and SYDVKM. The CDR3 loop spans 14 amino acids. Trimming removed 3 bases from V and 3 bases from J, with 11 bases in between.

The chain joins TRBV6-1 to TRBJ1-4; D not resolved. Germline-derived CDR1 and CDR2 are MNHNS and SASEGT. This CDR3 spans 16 amino acids. The V gene lost 0 bases and the J gene lost 7 bases, with 15 bases spanning the gap. CDR3 residues: CASSEARGFGGEKLFF. The CDR3 region has the DNA TGTGCCAGCAGTGAAGCGCGAGGGTTTGGAGGTGAAAAACTGTTTTTT.

This clonotype was recorded many times. CDR3 residues: CASSGSGDRGLGMAQHF. The CDR3 nucleotides are TGTGCCAGCAGTGGATCGGGCGACAGGGGGCTCGGTATGGCCCAGCATTTT. The rearrangement joins TRBV12-3 or TRBV12-4 to TRBJ1-5; 10 nucleotides align to TRBD1. The CDR3 sequence is 17 residues long. V trimming: 5 bases; J trimming: 11 bases; junction bases outside the gene matches: 18.

This clonotype has only a few counts. V and J are TRBV24-1 and TRBJ2-2; weak D call: TRBD2 (5 bases). The CDR3 length is 14 residues. Germline V CDR1 and CDR2: KGHDR, SFDVKD. With 10 bases removed from V and 0 bases from J, the gap between germline ends came to 11 bases. CDR3 coding DNA: TGTGCCACGGGGAGCGACACGAACACCGGGGAGCTGTTTTTT. Amino acids: CATGSDTNTGELFF.

In its sample, this clonotype was seen many times. V usage is TRBV20-1 and J usage is TRBJ2-5, with D unclear. Germline V CDR1 and CDR2: DFQATT, SNEGSKA (reference sequence). With 5 bases removed from V and 2 bases from J, the gap between germline ends came to 15 bases. The CDR3 is 14 amino acids. The CDR3 here is CSAHLWAEQETQYF. The CDR3 DNA follows: TGCAGTGCTCACTTGTGGGCGGAGCAAGAGACCCAGTACTTC.

This clonotype was detected a few times. The chain is built from TRBV10-1 and TRBJ2-1, with 13 bases that match TRBD2. Per the germline V gene, CDR1 is WNHNN and CDR2 is SYGVQD (reference sequence). CDR3 length equals 23 residues. V lost 5 bases, J lost 0 bases, and 22 bases stayed unmatched. CDR3 in amino acids: CASSSGTNVMGTSGITSYNEQFF. In nucleotides, the CDR3 is TGCGCCAGCAGTTCCGGGACAAACGTGATGGGGACTAGCGGGATAACCTCCTACAATGAGCAGTTCTTC.

A few counts support this clonotype. This rearrangement joins TRBV6-5 to TRBJ1-6, with a tentative D call TRBD1 (5 bases). Trimming removed 2 bases from V and 8 bases from J, with 16 bases in between. Germline V gives CDR1 MNHEY, CDR2 SVGAGI. The CDR3 is made up of 16 amino acids. The CDR3 here is CASSYPLGGRDSPLHF. CDR3 DNA: TGTGCCAGCAGTTACCCCTTGGGGGGTAGAGATTCACCCCTCCACTTT.

The rearrangement uses TRBV12-3 or TRBV12-4 and TRBJ2-2; D not resolved. With 6 bases removed from V and 4 bases from J, the gap between germline ends came to 12 bases. CDR3 length: 14 residues. CDR3 sequence reads: CASRATGLTGELFF. In nucleotides, the CDR3 is TGTGCCAGCAGAGCGACGGGCCTCACCGGGGAGCTGTTTTTT.

This clonotype was seen at least ten times. As DNA, the CDR3 is TGCAGCGTTGATGGGAATATGGGACAGGGGAACACTGAAGCTTTCTTT. As protein: CSVDGNMGQGNTEAFF. J is TRBJ1-1 and V is TRBV29-1, with 9 positions matching TRBD1. The CDR3 covers 16 residues. CDR1 and CDR2 from the germline V gene are SQVTM and ANQGSEA. V was clipped by 3 bases and J by 1 base; unmatched bases: 9.

The chain carries TRBV20-1 and TRBJ2-7; maybe TRBD1 (5 bases). This CDR3 has 13 amino acids. V was cut by 4 bases and J by 1 base, with 11 bases left in between. Germline CDR1 and CDR2: DFQATT and SNEGSKA (reference sequence). CDR3 sequence (DNA): TGCAGTGCTACAACAGGTGAATCCTACGAGCAGTACTTC. It encodes CSATTGESYEQYF.

This clonotype was detected many times. The chain recombines TRBV28 with TRBJ1-1; D remains ambiguous. This CDR3 has 12 residues. Germline assignment: CDR1 MDHEN and CDR2 SYDVKM. V was clipped by 6 bases and J by 3 bases, with 8 bases between them. In DNA, the CDR3 is TGTGCCAGCAGCCCGTGGGACACTGAAGCTTTCTTT. Encoded protein: CASSPWDTEAFF.

The J gene is TRBJ1-4, the V gene TRBV5-1; D not resolved. From germline, CDR1 is SGHRS and CDR2 YFSETQ. The CDR3 runs 14 residues. The V and J ends lost 0 bases and 4 bases respectively, with 7 bases between them. CDR3 nucleotide sequence: TGCGCCAGCAGCTTGGAACAGCATAATGAAAAACTGTTTTTT. Its protein is CASSLEQHNEKLFF.

The chain joins TRBV18 to TRBJ1-1; D is possibly TRBD1 (6 bases). The germline gives CDR1 KGHSH, CDR2 LQKENI. Trimming removed 3 bases from V and 3 bases from J, with 14 bases in between. The CDR3 totals 15 residues. The CDR3, as DNA: TGTGCCAGCTCACCCCCGGGGAGGGGGGACACTGAAGCTTTCTTT. Amino acid sequence: CASSPPGRGDTEAFF. Looking up the rest from reference TRBV18 and TRBJ1-1 gives the full variable domain: NAGVMQNPRHLVRRRGQEARLRCSPMKGHSHVYWYRQLPEEGLKFMVYLQKENIIDESGMPKERFSAEFPKEGPSILRIQQVVRGDSAAYFCASSPPGRGDTEAFFGQGTRLTVV.

This sequence joins TRBV7-3 and TRBJ1-3; D is undetermined. The CDR3 contains 16 residues. The V end lost 5 bases, the J end lost 0 bases, and 14 bases lay between the germline ends. Germline V gene lookup returns CDR1 SGHTA and CDR2 FQGTGA. The CDR3 reads CASSQSGQHSGNTIYF. The CDR3 bases are TGTGCCAGCAGCCAAAGCGGGCAGCACTCTGGAAACACCATATATTTT.

With respect to this clonotype: One base away lies a much larger clone, so this may be a sequencing read error. This chain uses TRBV7-8 with TRBJ2-1; D might be TRBD1 (6 bases). CDR1 and CDR2 (germline): SGHVS, FQNEAQ. The CDR3 loop spans 13 amino acids. Trimming cost V 6 bases and J 10 bases, with 16 bases left between them. The CDR3 reads CASRATGFYEQFF. The DNA for the CDR3 is TGTGCCAGCAGAGCTACAGGGTTCTACGAGCAGTTCTTC.

This chain uses TRBV28 with TRBJ2-7; TRBD2 matches at 8 bases. After removal of 4 bases from V and 3 bases from J, the junction contained 5 bases not matched to a gene. Germline V gives CDR1 MDHEN, CDR2 SYDVKM. There are 14 residues in the CDR3. The CDR3: CASSYAAGGYEQYF. The CDR3 DNA follows: TGTGCCAGCAGTTATGCGGCGGGGGGCTACGAGCAGTACTTC. Complete variable domain (other parts from reference TRBV28 and TRBJ2-7): DVKVTQSSRYLVKRTGEKVFLECVQDMDHENMFWYRQDPGLGLRLIYFSYDVKMKEKGDIPEGYSVSREKKERFSLILESASTNQTSMYLCASSYAAGGYEQYFGPGTRLTVT.

The rearrangement joins TRBV19 to TRBJ2-1, with 10 bases fitting TRBD2. Unmatched junction bases numbered 6, after V lost 1 base and J lost 3 bases. The CDR3 contains 17 residues. Germline V gives CDR1 LNHDA, CDR2 SQIVND (reference sequence). The CDR3 is CASSIGPSGSLYNEQFF. In DNA form, the CDR3 reads TGTGCCAGTAGTATAGGTCCTAGCGGGAGCCTCTACAATGAGCAGTTCTTC.

This clonotype was counted at least ten times. The J gene is TRBJ2-5, the V gene TRBV2; D unclear. The germline gives CDR1 SNHLY, CDR2 FYNNEI. The CDR3 has 12 amino acids. Trimming stripped 7 bases from V and 5 bases from J, with 11 bases between. As DNA, the CDR3 is TGTGCCAGCAAGGAGCTTCTGGAGACCCAGTACTTC. Protein product: CASKELLETQYF.

In its sample, this clonotype was seen many times. V and J are TRBV12-3 or TRBV12-4 and TRBJ2-1; D call uncertain. V was cut by 3 bases and J by 3 bases, with 9 bases left in between. The CDR3 extends over 14 amino acids. The CDR3 loop is CASSFVPDYNEQFF. Here the CDR3 DNA reads TGTGCCAGCAGTTTCGTACCGGACTACAATGAGCAGTTCTTC.

The chain's CDR3 is CAISESTMTDTQYF. CDR3 bases: TGTGCCATCAGTGAGTCGACCATGACAGATACGCAGTATTTT. V gene TRBV10-3 combines with J gene TRBJ2-3; no reliable D call. Germline-derived CDR1 and CDR2 are ENHRY and SYGVKD. There are 14 residues in the CDR3. The V end was cut by 0 bases, the J end by 3 bases, with 7 bases between.

V and J are TRBV12-3 or TRBV12-4 and TRBJ2-5; no firm D call. Trimming took off 6 bases at V and 12 bases at J, with 14 bases between the two ends. The CDR3 totals 11 residues. CDR3 amino acids: CASRDGETEYF. Here the CDR3 DNA reads TGTGCCAGCAGGGATGGTGAAACAGAGTACTTC.

This clonotype was detected only a few times. The chain links TRBV5-6 to TRBJ1-1, with 12 positions matching TRBD1. Per the germline V gene, CDR1 is SGHDT and CDR2 is YYEEEE. V was pared by 4 bases and J by 4 bases, with 8 bases of the junction left unmatched. The CDR3 runs to 16 residues. CDR3 DNA sequence: TGTGCCAGCAGCCTGGGGACAGGGGGCTTAGTCACTGAAGCTTTCTTT. Translation: CASSLGTGGLVTEAFF.

This clonotype was detected a few times. This rearrangement joins TRBV18 to TRBJ2-5; tentative D call: TRBD1 (6 bases). V lost 3 bases and J lost 5, with 16 bases in between. The CDR3 sequence is 15 residues long. Germline V gene data show CDR1 as KGHSH and CDR2 as LQKENI. CDR3 coding DNA: TGTGCCAGCTCACCGGTTGGACAGTTGTTGGAGACCCAGTACTTC. This gives the protein CASSPVGQLLETQYF.

In its sample, this clonotype was seen many times. This chain links TRBV3-1 with TRBJ1-1; D remains unclear. The V end was cut by 1 base, the J end by 3 bases, with 12 bases between. The CDR3 loop spans 15 amino acids. Germline lookup yields CDR1 LGHDT and CDR2 YNNKEL (reference sequence). Here the CDR3 reads CASSQVRFKHTEAFF. The CDR3 coding sequence is TGTGCCAGCAGCCAAGTTAGGTTCAAGCACACTGAAGCTTTCTTT.

In its sample, this clonotype was seen many times. V and J are TRBV7-9 and TRBJ2-1, with D maybe TRBD2 (5 bases). V shed 6 bases and J shed 5 bases, with 8 bases lying between them. The length of the CDR3 is 12 residues. Germline CDR1 is SEHNR and CDR2 is FQNEAQ (reference sequence). The CDR3 DNA is TGTGCCAGCAGAGACTACAACAATGAGCAGTTCTTC. It specifies CASRDYNNEQFF.

In this sample, this clonotype turned up a few times. The chain carries TRBV20-1 and TRBJ2-1; D perhaps matches TRBD2 (6 bases). The CDR3 is 15 residues long. The V gene's germline CDR1 is DFQATT and CDR2 SNEGSKA (reference sequence). Trimming pared 2 bases from V and 1 base from J, leaving 12 bases between. The CDR3 DNA reads TGCAGTGCTAGAAATGCGGAGGGTTCCTACAATGAGCAGTTCTTC. Its translation: CSARNAEGSYNEQFF.

This clonotype came up a few times. The chain uses TRBV6-1 and TRBJ1-6; D may be TRBD1 (5 bases). Deletions cut 1 base from V and 9 bases from J, with 13 bases between. The CDR3 length is 15 residues. The germline gives CDR1 MNHNS, CDR2 SASEGT. This chain's CDR3 is CASSEEIRGVSPLHF. CDR3 in DNA: TGTGCCAGCAGTGAAGAGATTCGGGGGGTTTCACCCCTCCACTTT.